The 32 T cell receptor beta chains listed next were all sequenced from one sample in a study of cytomegalovirus exposure and HLA in healthy donors. The PCR was carried out with 60 Vbeta primers and 13 Jbeta primers. Here immunoSEQ multiplex PCR was the method, and the copy in TCRdb shows in-frame clones only, minus some. The repertoire has about 190,000 clones, 85% of them found once; the top ten carry 1%. The sample comprised PBMCs. Source of these receptors: a boy younger than 10 in good health and CMV-seronegative.

The CDR3: CASSPRRERETQYF. As DNA, the CDR3 is TGTGCCAGCAGCCCGCGAAGGGAGAGGGAGACCCAGTACTTC. This chain links TRBV5-4 with TRBJ2-5; a weak D match, TRBD2 (5 bases). Trimming stripped 4 bases from V and 5 bases from J, with 15 bases between. Germline lookup yields CDR1 SGHNT and CDR2 YYREEE (reference sequence). This CDR3 comprises 14 residues.

This sequence joins TRBV19 and TRBJ1-5, with D possibly being TRBD1 (6 bases). V was trimmed by 7 bases and J by 4 bases, leaving 20 bases between them. The CDR3 length is 16 residues. Per germline, CDR1 LNHDA and CDR2 SQIVND (reference sequence). The CDR3 reads CASTATGTRVNQPQHF. The CDR3 DNA reads as TGTGCCAGTACTGCAACAGGGACGCGGGTGAATCAGCCCCAGCATTTT.

This rearrangement joins TRBV2 to TRBJ1-1; no definite D call. Looked up from germline, CDR1 is SNHLY and CDR2 is FYNNEI. The ends were cut back, 5 bases at V and 1 base at J, with 11 bases in the middle. The CDR3 has 14 residues. CDR3 DNA: TGTGCCAGCAGTCGAGGGAGAGCGAACACTGAAGCTTTCTTT. Encoded protein: CASSRGRANTEAFF.

The V gene is TRBV29-1, the J gene TRBJ1-1, with TRBD1 identical over 10 bases. The CDR3 is 13 residues long. Per the germline V gene, CDR1 is SQVTM and CDR2 is ANQGSEA. V was clipped by 6 bases and J by 1 base; unmatched bases: 2. For the CDR3, the DNA is TGCAGCGTCCGACAGGGGGCGAACACTGAAGCTTTCTTT. It translates to CSVRQGANTEAFF.

The chain recombines TRBV2 with TRBJ2-5; D may be TRBD2 (7 bases). This CDR3 region has 18 residues. V was clipped by 4 bases and J by 4 bases, with 25 bases between them. The germline V gene has CDR1 SNHLY and CDR2 FYNNEI. CDR3 nucleotides: TGTGCCAGCAGTGTTTTGATGACGGGGGGCCAACCCTCAGAGACCCAGTACTTC. It translates to CASSVLMTGGQPSETQYF.

V usage is TRBV5-4 and J usage is TRBJ1-1; possible D gene TRBD1, 6 bases. The CDR3 covers 16 residues. V was trimmed by 3 bases and J by 0 bases, leaving 15 bases between them. Germline CDR1 SGHNT, CDR2 YYREEE (reference sequence). The DNA for the CDR3 is TGTGCCAGCAGCTCAGAGACAGGCCCGATGAACACTGAAGCTTTCTTT. This translates into CASSSETGPMNTEAFF.

The chain is built from TRBV19 and TRBJ2-6, with D possibly TRBD2 on 6 matching bases. Germline V gene lookup returns CDR1 LNHDA and CDR2 SQIVND (reference sequence). Trimming removed 7 bases from V and 6 bases from J, with 16 bases in between. The CDR3 extends over 15 amino acids. The CDR3 DNA follows: TGTGCCAGTATCGGGGGTAAGGTATCGGCCAACGTCCTGACTTTC. Residues: CASIGGKVSANVLTF. Filled out from reference TRBV19 and TRBJ2-6, the complete variable domain reads DGGITQSPKYLFRKEGQNVTLSCEQNLNHDAMYWYRQDPGQGLRLIYYSQIVNDFQKGDIAEGYSVSREKKESFPLTVTSAQKNPTAFYLCASIGGKVSANVLTFGAGSRLTVL.

This rearrangement joins TRBV29-1 to TRBJ2-1; tentative D call: TRBD2 (6 bases). The ends were cut back, 3 bases at V and 7 bases at J, with 34 bases in the middle. Germline V lookup: CDR1 SQVTM, CDR2 ANQGSEA. The CDR3 length is 20 residues. DNA of the CDR3: TGCAGCGTTGATAGACCCCGGAAGGCGGGAAGACCTCTGAGGGTGAATGAGCAGTTCTTC. Protein product: CSVDRPRKAGRPLRVNEQFF.

This chain connects TRBV28 to TRBJ2-2; D is unresolved. The length of the CDR3 is 15 residues. CDR1 is MDHEN, CDR2 SYDVKM, per germline. V lost 6 bases, J lost 6 bases, and 17 bases lay in between. The CDR3 DNA is TGTGCCAGCAGCCGACTGTTCAGATGGCCCGGGGAGCTGTTTTTT. Translated: CASSRLFRWPGELFF.

Points on this clone: The junction departs from the called germline gene at one end, perhaps through a read error. The rearrangement links TRBV27 to TRBJ2-1; TRBD2 matches 14 bases. The CDR3 runs 19 residues. Germline CDR1 MNHEY, CDR2 SMNVEV (reference sequence). In DNA, the CDR3 is TGTGCCAGCAGTTCCCCCGAGACCGGACTAGCGGGAGGAGGCGATGAGCAGCTCTTC. It encodes CASSSPETGLAGGGDEQLF.

As for this clone: Mismatch with germline at one junction end may stem from a read error. The rearrangement joins TRBV10-1 to TRBJ1-2; D gene unclear. The CDR3 runs 12 residues. The germline gives CDR1 WNHNN, CDR2 SYGVQD (reference sequence). This chain's CDR3 is CASSEGVRPKDF. Written as DNA, the CDR3 is TGCGCCAGCAGTGAGGGTGTCAGGCCGAAAGACTTC.

The chain carries TRBV27 and TRBJ1-1, with D possibly matching TRBD1 (6 bases). The germline V and J ends were trimmed by 1 base and 7 bases, with 13 bases remaining between them. The CDR3 loop spans 14 amino acids. Germline V gene data show CDR1 as MNHEY and CDR2 as SMNVEV (reference sequence). CDR3 bases: TGTGCCAGCAGTTTATGGGGGGGCTATAGTGAAGCTTTCTTT. It yields the protein CASSLWGGYSEAFF.

The gene calls are TRBV13 and TRBJ2-7; D might be TRBD1 (5 bases). Germline V gene sequence: CDR1 PRHDT, CDR2 FYEKMQ (reference sequence). V gave up 5 bases and J gave up 3 bases, with 8 bases separating them. The CDR3 spans 12 residues. The CDR3 loop is CASSADSYEQYF. The CDR3 DNA sequence: TGTGCCAGCAGCGCCGACAGCTACGAGCAGTACTTC.

V gene TRBV28 combines with J gene TRBJ1-5, with D possibly being TRBD1 (5 bases). The germline gives CDR1 MDHEN, CDR2 SYDVKM. V was pared by 4 bases and J by 5 bases, with 18 bases between. This CDR3 has 16 residues. The CDR3 DNA is TGTGCCAGCAGTTCCGGTCCGGGGACTACCGATCAGCCCCAGCATTTT. It encodes CASSSGPGTTDQPQHF.

The chain links TRBV5-1 to TRBJ1-1, with D maybe TRBD1 (5 bases). The V end lost 7 bases, the J end lost 4 bases, and 11 bases lay between the germline ends. Germline assignment: CDR1 SGHRS and CDR2 YFSETQ. This CDR3 is 12 amino acids long. DNA of the CDR3: TGCGCCAGCGGGGAGGGACCCACTGAAGCTTTCTTT. This translates into CASGEGPTEAFF.

This clone was picked up one time. The V gene is TRBV28, the J gene TRBJ1-4; TRBD1 is a possible D gene (6 bases). CDR1 is MDHEN, CDR2 SYDVKM, per germline. CDR3 size: 15 residues. V was cut by 3 bases and J by 8 bases, with 16 bases left in between. The CDR3 sequence is CASSFIPQGSEKLFF. The CDR3 DNA reads as TGTGCCAGCAGTTTCATTCCACAGGGAAGCGAAAAACTGTTTTTT.

The sample holds a few counts of this clone. This sequence joins TRBV10-3 and TRBJ1-2, with a possible D match to TRBD1 (6 bases). CDR1 is ENHRY and CDR2 is SYGVKD in the germline V gene. V was pared by 2 bases and J by 0 bases, with 10 bases between. The CDR3 spans 15 residues. CDR3 protein: CAISEKDRTNYGYTF. The CDR3 bases are TGTGCCATCAGTGAGAAAGACAGGACTAACTATGGCTACACCTTC.

The J gene is TRBJ1-3, the V gene TRBV30; TRBD1 might be the D (6 bases). V lost 2 bases and J 0 bases, leaving 17 bases between the germline ends. The germline V gene encodes CDR1 GTSNPN and CDR2 SVGIG (reference sequence). This CDR3 comprises 17 residues. The CDR3 region is CAWSSGGHRFSGNTIYF. The CDR3 DNA follows: TGTGCCTGGAGTTCGGGGGGACACCGATTCTCTGGAAACACCATATATTTT.

The rearrangement links TRBV28 to TRBJ1-6; D call uncertain. Germline CDR1 is MDHEN and CDR2 is SYDVKM. V shed 4 bases and J shed 5 bases, with 3 bases lying between them. This CDR3 region has 12 residues. CDR3 residues: CASSSDNSPLHF. DNA of the CDR3: TGTGCCAGCAGTTCAGATAATTCACCCCTCCACTTT.

This chain uses TRBV10-3 with TRBJ2-7, with D possibly being TRBD1 (5 bases). V was cut by 5 bases and J by 7 bases, with 12 bases left in between. The CDR3 consists of 12 residues. The germline V gene has CDR1 ENHRY and CDR2 SYGVKD. In DNA, the CDR3 is TGTGCCATCAGTAGAGACACAGGAGAGCAGTACTTC. Translation gives CAISRDTGEQYF.

The rearrangement joins TRBV5-1 to TRBJ1-2; D not certain. V was clipped by 0 bases and J by 2 bases, with 8 bases between them. Looked up from germline, CDR1 is SGHRS and CDR2 is YFSETQ. The CDR3 runs 14 residues. The CDR3 DNA reads TGCGCCAGCAGCTTGGCGGTCTCCAACTATGGCTACACCTTC. Protein: CASSLAVSNYGYTF.

CDR3 sequence: CASSLDWGQSYGYTF. CDR3 DNA sequence: TGTGCCAGCAGCCTGGATTGGGGGCAGAGCTATGGCTACACCTTC. This rearrangement joins TRBV5-8 to TRBJ1-2; a weak D match, TRBD1 (6 bases). CDR1 and CDR2 (germline): SGHTS, YDEGEE. CDR3 length: 15 residues. V shed 4 bases and J shed 4 bases, with 17 bases lying between them.

The chain combines TRBV11-2 with TRBJ2-5, with a tentative D call TRBD1 (6 bases). The V gene's germline CDR1 is SGHAT and CDR2 FQNNGV. The CDR3 consists of 14 residues. With 2 bases removed from V and 2 bases from J, the gap between germline ends came to 9 bases. CDR3 coding DNA: TGTGCCAGCAGCTTATCTCAGGGGCAAGAGACCCAGTACTTC. This codes for CASSLSQGQETQYF.

V gene TRBV2 combines with J gene TRBJ1-4, with D hard to call. The germline gives CDR1 SNHLY, CDR2 FYNNEI. The CDR3 extends over 10 amino acids. Trimming removed 4 bases from V and 10 bases from J, with 4 bases in between. Here the CDR3 reads CASSGRKLFF. As DNA, the CDR3 is TGTGCCAGCAGTGGCAGAAAACTGTTTTTT.

The chain employs TRBV5-8 and TRBJ1-5, with D possibly TRBD1 on 5 matching bases. There are 15 residues in the CDR3. In germline, CDR1 is SGHTS, CDR2 YDEGEE. Between the trimmed V and J ends, which lost 0 bases and 1 base, there was a span of 8 bases. This chain's CDR3 is CASSLVGASNQPQHF. Here the CDR3 DNA reads TGTGCCAGCAGCTTGGTAGGGGCCAGCAATCAGCCCCAGCATTTT.

CDR3 protein: CASGTFPKSGNAEAFF. CDR3 nucleotide sequence: TGTGCCAGCGGAACTTTTCCCAAGAGCGGGAATGCTGAAGCTTTCTTT. V is TRBV2 and J is TRBJ1-1; D gene unclear. CDR1 and CDR2 (germline): SNHLY, FYNNEI. Trimming left V 8 bases short and J 6 bases short, with 25 bases between. The CDR3 sequence is 16 residues long.

The table lists this clone with a count of one. The chain joins TRBV2 to TRBJ1-1; D gene uncertain. This CDR3 spans 14 amino acids. V was trimmed by 0 bases and J by 1 base, leaving 6 bases between them. CDR1 and CDR2 (germline): SNHLY, FYNNEI. The CDR3 loop reads CASSEARGNTEAFF. CDR3 DNA: TGTGCCAGCAGTGAAGCGCGCGGGAACACTGAAGCTTTCTTT.

The chain has TRBV19 and TRBJ2-1, with D unresolved. In germline, CDR1 is LNHDA, CDR2 SQIVND (reference sequence). The CDR3 covers 15 residues. With 1 base removed from V and 5 bases from J, the gap between germline ends came to 12 bases. The CDR3 DNA reads TGTGCCAGTAGTATAGCCCACTCAACAGACAATGAGCAGTTCTTC. Translating gives CASSIAHSTDNEQFF.

CDR3 protein: CASSLELAGGPETQYF. DNA for the CDR3: TGTGCCAGCAGCTTGGAACTAGCGGGAGGTCCAGAGACCCAGTACTTC. The rearrangement joins TRBV5-4 to TRBJ2-5; 12 bases are shared with TRBD2. The V segment lost 0 bases and the J segment 4 bases; nucleotides outside the gene matches: 4. CDR3 size: 16 residues. The germline V gene has CDR1 SGHNT and CDR2 YYREEE (reference sequence).

This clone was counted once. CDR3 in amino acids: CASSQDLKDRGTKFF. DNA of the CDR3: TGTGCCAGCAGCCAAGATCTTAAGGACAGGGGGACGAAGTTCTTC. The V gene is TRBV4-2, the J gene TRBJ2-1; TRBD1 matches 10 bases. There are 15 residues in the CDR3. Unmatched junction bases numbered 10, after V lost 0 bases and J lost 14 bases. Per germline, CDR1 LGHNA and CDR2 YNFKEQ.

The rearrangement joins TRBV28 to TRBJ1-6; a possible D gene is TRBD1 (5 bases). V lost 4 bases, J lost 14 bases, and 18 bases lay in between. The CDR3 runs to 14 residues. Germline loops: CDR1 MDHEN, CDR2 SYDVKM. The CDR3 is CASSSGTPKTTLHF. CDR3 bases: TGTGCCAGCAGTTCCGGGACTCCCAAAACCACCCTCCACTTT.

The rearrangement joins TRBV4-1 to TRBJ1-2; D may be TRBD1 (6 bases). Looked up from germline, CDR1 is MGHRA and CDR2 is YSYEKL. V dropped 1 base and J dropped 4 bases, with 10 bases sitting between them. This CDR3 is built from 14 residues. In DNA form, the CDR3 reads TGCGCCAGCAGCCAAGGTATAGGGGGCTATGGCTACACCTTC. It specifies CASSQGIGGYGYTF.